The source of this T cell receptor beta chain is a study of read filtering for tumor transcriptome and immune sequencing. About this clonotype itself: Possible read error: a much larger clone is one base away.

From approximately 430 ng of RNA, a library with molecular barcoded alpha/delta and beta/gamma adaptors was made. TCRdb called the reads again in MiXCR, with one record for every CDR3 protein. Among 35,000 to 40,000 distinct CDR3 sequences listed, about an eighth were seen once. The CDR3 loop spans 11 amino acids. The germline CDR1 and CDR2 sequences are MDHEN and SYDVKM. This chain links TRBV28 with TRBJ2-7; D is tentatively TRBD1 or TRBD2 (5 bases each). Sequencing was performed on a population of CD138-negative cells sorted from bone marrow. This receptor was identified in a donor aged 40 or over with multiple myeloma. CDR3 bases: TGTGCCAGCAGTAGGTGGGACGAGCAGGACTTC. Its protein product is CASSRWDEQDF. Looking up the rest from reference TRBV28 and TRBJ2-7 gives the full variable domain: DVKVTQSSRYLVKRTGEKVFLECVQDMDHENMFWYRQDPGLGLRLIYFSYDVKMKEKGDIPEGYSVSREKKERFSLILESASTNQTSMYLCASSRWDEQDFGPGTRLTVT.